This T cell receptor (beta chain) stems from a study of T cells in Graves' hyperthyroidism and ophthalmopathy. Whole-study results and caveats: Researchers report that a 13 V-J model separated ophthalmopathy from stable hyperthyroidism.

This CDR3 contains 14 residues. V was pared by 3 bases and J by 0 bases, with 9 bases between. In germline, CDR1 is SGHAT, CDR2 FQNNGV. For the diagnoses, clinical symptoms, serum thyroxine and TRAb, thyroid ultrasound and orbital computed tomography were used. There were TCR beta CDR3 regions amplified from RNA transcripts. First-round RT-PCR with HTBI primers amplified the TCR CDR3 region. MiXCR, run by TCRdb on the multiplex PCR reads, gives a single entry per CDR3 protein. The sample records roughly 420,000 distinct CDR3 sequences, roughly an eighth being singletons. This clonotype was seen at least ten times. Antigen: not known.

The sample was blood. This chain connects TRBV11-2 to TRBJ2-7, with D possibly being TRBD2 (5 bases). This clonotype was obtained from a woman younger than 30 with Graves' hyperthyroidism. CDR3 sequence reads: CASSLTTVSYEQYF. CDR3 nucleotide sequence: TGTGCCAGCAGCTTGACTACCGTCTCCTACGAGCAGTACTTC.